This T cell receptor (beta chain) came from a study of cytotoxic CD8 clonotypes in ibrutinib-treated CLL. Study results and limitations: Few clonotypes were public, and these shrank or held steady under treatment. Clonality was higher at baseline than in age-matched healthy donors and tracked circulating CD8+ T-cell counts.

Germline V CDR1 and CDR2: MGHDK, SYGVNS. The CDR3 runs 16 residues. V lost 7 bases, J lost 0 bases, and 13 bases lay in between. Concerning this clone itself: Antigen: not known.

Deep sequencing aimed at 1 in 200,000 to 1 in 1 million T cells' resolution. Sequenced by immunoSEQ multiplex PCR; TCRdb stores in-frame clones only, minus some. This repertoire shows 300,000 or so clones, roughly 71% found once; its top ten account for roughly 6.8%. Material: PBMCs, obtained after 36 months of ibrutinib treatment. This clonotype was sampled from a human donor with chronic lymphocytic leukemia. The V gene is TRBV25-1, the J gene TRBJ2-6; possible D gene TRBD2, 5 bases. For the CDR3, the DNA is TGTGCCAGCAATGGCGGGTTTGGCTCTGGGGCCAACGTCCTGACTTTC. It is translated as CASNGGFGSGANVLTF.